The text below deals with one T cell receptor (beta chain). These data belong to a study of cytomegalovirus exposure and HLA in healthy donors. It was with 60 Vbeta and 13 Jbeta primers that the PCR ran. Assay: immunoSEQ multiplex PCR; the TCRdb copy retains only in-frame clones and omits some. In the table there are around 130,000 clones, 65% to 90% of which are singletons. V was clipped by 9 bases and J by 5 bases, with 16 bases between them. The CDR3 sequence is 13 residues long. CDR1 and CDR2 (germline): MNHNS, SASEGT. This rearrangement joins TRBV6-1 to TRBJ2-5; a weak D match, TRBD2 (5 bases). What was sequenced was PBMCs. The TCR comes from a girl aged 2 to 9 in good health and CMV-seronegative. The CDR3 protein is CASIGIGVETQYF. In nucleotides, the CDR3 is TGTGCCAGTATCGGGATTGGAGTTGAGACCCAGTACTTC.